This T cell receptor beta chain was observed in a study of radiotherapy plus CTLA-4 blockade in lung cancer. Overall study context: There were objective responses in 18% of patients, and 31% had disease control. Overall study findings and caveats: TCR clones from tumors expanded in blood after radiotherapy plus ipilimumab. Increased serum interferon-beta after radiation also reportedly predicted response strongly.

This clone was observed a handful of times. Its antigen is still unknown. V was trimmed by 2 bases and J by 3 bases, leaving 8 bases between them. This CDR3 has 14 residues. Germline V lookup: CDR1 SGHRS, CDR2 YFSETQ. Those patients who had chemo-refractory metastatic non-small-cell lung cancer were given focal radiation along with CTLA-4 blockade through ipilimumab. Sequenced by immunoSEQ multiplex PCR; TCRdb stores in-frame clones only, minus some. The sample holds about 66,000 clones, about 83% seen once. Sequenced material: peripheral blood, taken from a patient treated with radiotherapy plus ipilimumab. The V gene is TRBV5-1, the J gene TRBJ2-2; D not certain. The receptor comes from a human donor with non-small cell lung cancer who had a partial response to radiotherapy plus ipilimumab. The CDR3 spells CASSLTQDTGELFF. CDR3 nucleotides: TGCGCCAGCAGCTTAACCCAGGACACCGGGGAGCTGTTTTTT.